This T cell receptor beta chain originates from a study of cytomegalovirus exposure and HLA in healthy donors. The J segment lost 1 base and the V segment lost 4 bases, leaving 8 bases of the junction unmatched. This CDR3 is 17 amino acids long. The germline CDR1 and CDR2 sequences are PRHDT and FYEKMQ (reference sequence). The PCR made use of 60 Vbeta and 13 Jbeta primers. Assay: immunoSEQ multiplex PCR; the TCRdb copy retains only in-frame clones and omits some. The sample totals about 210,000 clones; its top ten clones hold more than 0.75%. In the case of this clone: The antigen is undetermined.

Broader study findings: Cytomegalovirus-associated TCR beta chains were listed, numbering 150 to 200.

The sample was PBMCs. The receptor comes from a woman aged 25 to 39 in good health and CMV-seropositive. V usage is TRBV13 and J usage is TRBJ2-5, with 11 bases lining up with TRBD1. The CDR3 DNA sequence: TGTGCCAGCAGCTCCTTTTCGGACAGGGGGCGCCAAGAGACCCAGTACTTC. This encodes CASSSFSDRGRQETQYF.